This T cell receptor beta chain was sequenced during a study of blood T cell repertoires in COVID-19. Study background: Whether acute or convalescent, the COVID-19 samples came from the United States, Italy and Spain. Nucleic acid was either cDNA or gDNA, and it came from T cells, B-cell-depleted T cells, or PBMCs.

Germline V gene lookup returns CDR1 MGHDK and CDR2 SYGVNS. J gave up 10 bases and V 7 bases, and 14 bases lay outside the gene matches. The CDR3 contains 14 residues. Measured with immunoSEQ multiplex PCR; TCRdb has only the in-frame clones, and not every one. The repertoire has about 200,000 clones, about nine tenths of them found once; the top ten carry under 7.5%. The chain employs TRBV25-1 and TRBJ1-1; 8 bases match TRBD1. The receptor's source is a man in his 60s who had recovered from COVID-19. Sequenced material: peripheral blood. This CDR3 is CASIPGTGPSGAFF. CDR3 nucleotide sequence: TGTGCCAGCATACCCGGGACAGGACCTTCGGGAGCTTTCTTT.